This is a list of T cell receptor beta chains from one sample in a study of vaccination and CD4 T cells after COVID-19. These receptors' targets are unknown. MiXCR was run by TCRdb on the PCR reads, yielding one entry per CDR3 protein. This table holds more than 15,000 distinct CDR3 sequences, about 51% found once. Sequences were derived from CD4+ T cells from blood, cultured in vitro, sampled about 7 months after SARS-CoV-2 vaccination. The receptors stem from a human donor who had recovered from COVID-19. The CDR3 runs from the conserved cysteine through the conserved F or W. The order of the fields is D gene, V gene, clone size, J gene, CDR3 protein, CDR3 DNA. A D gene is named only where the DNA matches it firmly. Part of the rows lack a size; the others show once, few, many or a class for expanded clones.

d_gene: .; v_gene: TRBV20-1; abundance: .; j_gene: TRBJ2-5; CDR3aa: CSPDSVNDKIQYF; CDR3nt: TGCAGTCCAGACTCCGTCAACGATAAAATTCAGTACTTC
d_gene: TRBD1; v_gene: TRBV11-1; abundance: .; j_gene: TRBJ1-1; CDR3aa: CASSLIRGETEAFF; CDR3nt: TGTGCCAGCAGCTTGATCAGGGGGGAGACTGAAGCTTTCTTT
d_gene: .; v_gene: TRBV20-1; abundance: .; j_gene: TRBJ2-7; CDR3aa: CSAADIYEQYF; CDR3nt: TGCAGTGCTGCGGACATTTACGAGCAGTACTTC
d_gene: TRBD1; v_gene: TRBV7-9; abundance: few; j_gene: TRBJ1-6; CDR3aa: CASNKQGTNSPLHF; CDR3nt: TGTGCCAGCAACAAACAGGGGACTAATTCACCCCTCCACTTT
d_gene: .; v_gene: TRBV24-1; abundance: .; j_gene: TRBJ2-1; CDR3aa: CATSFAGANNEQFF; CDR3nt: TGTGCCACCAGTTTTGCAGGGGCTAACAATGAGCAGTTCTTC
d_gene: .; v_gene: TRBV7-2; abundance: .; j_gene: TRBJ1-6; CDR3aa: CASSPQGFIENSPLHF; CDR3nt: TGTGCCAGCAGCCCCCAGGGGTTTATTGAAAATTCACCCCTCCACTTT
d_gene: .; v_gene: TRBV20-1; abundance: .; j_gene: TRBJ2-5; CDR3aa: CSARDPGRQYF; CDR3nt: TGCAGTGCTAGAGATCCGGGACGCCAGTACTTC
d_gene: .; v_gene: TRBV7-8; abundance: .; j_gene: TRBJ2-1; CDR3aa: CASSLVGQFSNEQFF; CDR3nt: TGTGCCAGCAGCTTAGTAGGACAGTTCTCGAATGAGCAGTTCTTC
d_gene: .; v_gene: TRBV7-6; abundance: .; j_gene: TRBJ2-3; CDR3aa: CASSFPAGTLIGDTQYF; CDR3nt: TGTGCCAGCAGCTTTCCCGCCGGGACTCTGATTGGAGATACGCAGTATTTT
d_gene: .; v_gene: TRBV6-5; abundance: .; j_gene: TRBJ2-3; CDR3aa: CASSYSGAGQGYTQYF; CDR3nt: TGTGCCAGCAGTTACTCCGGGGCGGGTCAGGGGTATACGCAGTATTTT
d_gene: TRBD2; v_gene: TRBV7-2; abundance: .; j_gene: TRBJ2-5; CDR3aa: CASSLGQGLAGRRQETQYF; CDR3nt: TGTGCCAGCAGCTTGGGCCAGGGACTAGCGGGGCGACGCCAAGAGACCCAGTACTTC
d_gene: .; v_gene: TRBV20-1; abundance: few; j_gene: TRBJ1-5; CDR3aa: CSATRDFYSNQPQHF; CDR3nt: TGCAGTGCTACCCGGGACTTCTATAGCAATCAGCCCCAGCATTTT
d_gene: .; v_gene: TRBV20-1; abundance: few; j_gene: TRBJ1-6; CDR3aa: CSARGDLNSPLHF; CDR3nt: TGCAGTGCTAGAGGAGACCTTAATTCACCCCTCCACTTT
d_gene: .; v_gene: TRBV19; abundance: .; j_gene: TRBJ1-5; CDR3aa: CASRDRGFSGPQHF; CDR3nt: TGTGCCAGCCGGGACCGGGGGTTCAGTGGGCCCCAGCATTTT
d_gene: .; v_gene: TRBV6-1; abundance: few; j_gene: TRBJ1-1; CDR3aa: CASSPPSYWGDTEAFF; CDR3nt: TGTGCCAGCAGTCCCCCCAGCTATTGGGGAGACACTGAAGCTTTCTTT
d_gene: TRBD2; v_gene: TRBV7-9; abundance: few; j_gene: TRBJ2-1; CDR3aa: CASSFRTSGRRNEQFF; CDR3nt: TGTGCCAGCAGCTTTAGGACTAGCGGGAGGCGCAATGAGCAGTTCTTC
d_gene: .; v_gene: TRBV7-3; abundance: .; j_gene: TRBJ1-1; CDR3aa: CASSRREGTEAFF; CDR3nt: TGTGCCAGCAGCCGACGGGAGGGCACTGAAGCTTTCTTT
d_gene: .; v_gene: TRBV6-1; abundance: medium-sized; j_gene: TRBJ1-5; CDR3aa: CASGAGGNSNQPQHF; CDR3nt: TGTGCCAGCGGGGCGGGGGGAAATAGCAATCAGCCCCAGCATTTT
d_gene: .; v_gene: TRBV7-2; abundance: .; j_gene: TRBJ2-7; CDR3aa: CASSLGLTDGGQYF; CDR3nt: TGTGCCAGCAGCTTAGGACTTACGGACGGCGGGCAGTACTTC
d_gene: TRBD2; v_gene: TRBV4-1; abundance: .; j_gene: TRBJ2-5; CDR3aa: CASSQDPPSGSRETQYF; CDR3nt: TGCGCCAGCAGCCAAGATCCCCCTAGCGGGAGCCGGGAGACCCAGTACTTC
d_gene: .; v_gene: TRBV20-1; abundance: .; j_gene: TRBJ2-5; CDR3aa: CSARGWGRGAETQYF; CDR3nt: TGCAGTGCTAGAGGATGGGGGCGAGGGGCCGAGACCCAGTACTTC
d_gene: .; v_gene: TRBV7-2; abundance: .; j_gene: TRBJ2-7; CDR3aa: CASSAQAGQGGNEQYF; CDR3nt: TGTGCCAGCAGCGCACAAGCCGGTCAGGGTGGCAACGAGCAGTACTTC
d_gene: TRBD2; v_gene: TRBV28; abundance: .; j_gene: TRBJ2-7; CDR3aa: CASGTSGRPSSYEQYF; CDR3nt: TGTGCCAGTGGGACTAGCGGGAGGCCCAGCTCCTACGAGCAGTACTTC
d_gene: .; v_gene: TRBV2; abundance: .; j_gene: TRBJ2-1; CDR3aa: CASSGGAVEQFF; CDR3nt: TGTGCCAGCAGTGGAGGGGCGGTGGAGCAGTTCTTC
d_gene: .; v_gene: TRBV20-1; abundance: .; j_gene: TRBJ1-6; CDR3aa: CSARVSMSTSNSPLHF; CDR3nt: TGCAGTGCTAGAGTGTCAATGTCTACGAGCAATTCACCCCTCCACTTT
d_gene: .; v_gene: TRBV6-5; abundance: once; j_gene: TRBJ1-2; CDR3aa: CASSYGGKYGYTF; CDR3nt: TGTGCCAGCAGTTATGGGGGGAAATATGGCTACACCTTC
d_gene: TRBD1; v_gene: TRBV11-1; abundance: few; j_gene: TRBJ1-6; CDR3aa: CASSLTGARNSPLHF; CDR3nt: TGTGCCAGCAGCTTAACAGGGGCCAGGAATTCACCCCTCCACTTT
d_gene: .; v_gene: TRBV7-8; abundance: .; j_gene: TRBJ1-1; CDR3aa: CASSLEVGGVTEAFF; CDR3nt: TGTGCCAGCAGCTTAGAGGTCGGGGGCGTGACTGAAGCTTTCTTT
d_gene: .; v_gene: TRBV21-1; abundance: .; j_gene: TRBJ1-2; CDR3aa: CASSKQDREPDRLSYGYTF; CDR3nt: TGTGCCAGCAGCAAACAAGATAGGGAACCCGACAGACTTAGCTATGGCTACACCTTC
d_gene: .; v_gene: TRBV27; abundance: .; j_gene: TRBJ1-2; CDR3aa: CASSLYPLSDGYTF; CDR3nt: TGTGCCAGCAGTTTATACCCATTATCTGATGGCTACACCTTC
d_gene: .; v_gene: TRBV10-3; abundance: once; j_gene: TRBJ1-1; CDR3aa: CAISLQGSDTEAFF; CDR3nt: TGTGCCATCAGCCTACAGGGATCGGACACTGAAGCTTTCTTT
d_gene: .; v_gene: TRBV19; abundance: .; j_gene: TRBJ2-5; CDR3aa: CASAQGYQETQYF; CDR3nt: TGTGCCAGCGCGCAGGGATACCAAGAGACCCAGTACTTC
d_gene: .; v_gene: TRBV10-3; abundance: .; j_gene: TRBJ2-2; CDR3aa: CAISTGHPAYLPANTGELFF; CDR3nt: TGTGCCATCAGCACAGGGCATCCCGCCTACCTGCCCGCGAACACCGGGGAGCTGTTTTTT
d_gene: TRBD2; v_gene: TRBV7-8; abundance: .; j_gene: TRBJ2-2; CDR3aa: CASSQPGGTGELFF; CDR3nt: TGTGCCAGCAGCCAACCGGGGGGGACCGGGGAGCTGTTTTTT
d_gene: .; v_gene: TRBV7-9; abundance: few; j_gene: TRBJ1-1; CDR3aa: CASSLGGAVKAFF; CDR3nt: TGTGCCAGCAGCTTAGGCGGGGCAGTTAAAGCTTTCTTT
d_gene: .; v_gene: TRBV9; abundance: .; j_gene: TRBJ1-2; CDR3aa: CASSEGGQGGYTF; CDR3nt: TGTGCCAGCAGCGAGGGGGGTCAAGGAGGCTACACCTTC
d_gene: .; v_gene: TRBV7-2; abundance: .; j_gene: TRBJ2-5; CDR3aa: CASSLGGKETQYF; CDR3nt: TGTGCCAGCAGCTTAGGTGGGAAGGAGACCCAGTACTTC
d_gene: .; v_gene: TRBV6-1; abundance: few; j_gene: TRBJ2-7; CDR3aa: CASRRGTNYEQYF; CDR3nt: TGTGCCAGCAGACGCGGGACAAACTACGAGCAGTACTTC
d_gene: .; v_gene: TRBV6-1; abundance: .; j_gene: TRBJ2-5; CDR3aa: CASIRTRQETQYF; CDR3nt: TGTGCCAGCATTAGGACACGCCAAGAGACCCAGTACTTC
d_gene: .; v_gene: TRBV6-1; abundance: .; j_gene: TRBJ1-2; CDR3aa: CASRDYGHTF; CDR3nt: TGTGCCAGCAGGGACTATGGCCACACCTTC
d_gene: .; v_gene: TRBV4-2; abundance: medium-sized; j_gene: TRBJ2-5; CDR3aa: CASSQAGTVETQYF; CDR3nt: TGTGCCAGCAGCCAGGCGGGAACGGTGGAGACCCAGTACTTC
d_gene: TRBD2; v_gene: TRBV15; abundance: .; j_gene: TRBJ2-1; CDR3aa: CATSRDTAGGREQFF; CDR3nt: TGTGCCACCAGCAGAGATACCGCGGGGGGGCGCGAGCAGTTCTTC
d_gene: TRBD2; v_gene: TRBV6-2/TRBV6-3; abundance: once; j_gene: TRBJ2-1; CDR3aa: CASSLSGGAGNEQFF; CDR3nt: TGTGCCAGCAGCCTAAGCGGGGGGGCTGGAAATGAGCAGTTCTTC
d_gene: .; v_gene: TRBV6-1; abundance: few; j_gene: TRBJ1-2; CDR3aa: CASSERENYGYTF; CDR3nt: TGTGCCAGCAGTGAACGGGAGAACTATGGCTACACCTTC
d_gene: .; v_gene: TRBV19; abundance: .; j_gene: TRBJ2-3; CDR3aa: CATSGPSDTQYF; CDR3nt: TGTGCCACCAGTGGGCCCTCTGATACGCAGTATTTT
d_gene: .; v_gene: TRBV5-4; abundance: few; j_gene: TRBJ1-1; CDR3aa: CASSLGTDNEAFF; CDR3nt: TGTGCCAGCAGCTTGGGGACAGACAATGAAGCTTTCTTT
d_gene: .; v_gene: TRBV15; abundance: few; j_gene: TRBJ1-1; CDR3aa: CATSTNGWREAFF; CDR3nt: TGTGCCACCAGCACAAACGGCTGGCGAGAAGCTTTCTTT